These T cell receptor beta chains were read from a single sample in a study of human T cells and chemical hapten exposure. A single record per CDR3 protein comes from TCRdb applying MiXCR to the RACE reads. In the table there are about 190,000 distinct CDR3 sequences, around 23% of which are singletons. The sample here was whole blood, taken in connection with sensitization to the hapten diphenylcyclopropenone (DPC). These receptor sequences come from a woman in her thirties or forties with alopecia areata. Some clones in this sample may be carry-over from other donors' samples. CDR3s include the opening cysteine and the closing phenylalanine or tryptophan. D genes are given only for firm matches. Expanded clones are given a class, and other clones once, few, many or no size at all.

TGTGCCAGCAGCTCGGGCCCCCTCGGAGCCTACGAGCAGTACTTC,CASSSGPLGAYEQYF,TRBV7-2,few,-,TRBJ2-7
TGTGCCAGCAGCTTAGTCGGGGGGCGGGAGTCTACGCAGTATTTT,CASSLVGGRESTQYF,TRBV7-2,-,-,TRBJ2-3
TGCAGTGCTAGACCCCCCGGGGGCCCGGATCAGCCCCAGCATTTT,CSARPPGGPDQPQHF,TRBV20-1,many,-,TRBJ1-5
TGCAGCGTTGTGCAGAACTCCTACGAGCAGTACTTC,CSVVQNSYEQYF,TRBV29-1,few,-,TRBJ2-7
TGTGCCAGCAGCTTGTGGTGGGGAACCTACGAGCAGTACTTC,CASSLWWGTYEQYF,TRBV7-2,-,-,TRBJ2-7
TGCGCCAGCAGCCAGCTGGGACTAGCGAACACCGGGGAGCTGTTTTTT,CASSQLGLANTGELFF,TRBV4-3,-,TRBD2,TRBJ2-2
TGTGCCAGCAGTAGCCGGGACAGGGCGACACCCCTCCACTTT,CASSSRDRATPLHF,TRBV6-6,few,TRBD1,TRBJ1-6
TGCAGCGTTGAAGAACCGCACATTAGGGTACCGAACACTGAAGCTTTCTTT,CSVEEPHIRVPNTEAFF,TRBV29-1,few,-,TRBJ1-1
TGCAGTACGACAGGGATCGACACAGATACGCAGTATTTT,CSTTGIDTDTQYF,TRBV20-1,once,TRBD1,TRBJ2-3
TGTGCCAGCAGCCCAGCGGACGGACAGGGGTACGAGCAGTACTTC,CASSPADGQGYEQYF,TRBV27,few,TRBD1,TRBJ2-7
TGTGCCAGCACGAGCGGGGGCTACGAGCAGTACTTC,CASTSGGYEQYF,TRBV28,-,TRBD2,TRBJ2-7
TGTGCCAGCAGCGTGGCCCCGGCCGGGGGCGGCGAGACCCAGTACTTC,CASSVAPAGGGETQYF,TRBV9,-,-,TRBJ2-5
TGTGCCAGCAGTCTAGCGGGAGAAAAATCCTACGAGCAGTACTTC,CASSLAGEKSYEQYF,TRBV7-2,-,TRBD2,TRBJ2-7
TGTGCCAGCAGCCCCCGAGCAGGGGGCGTACACGAGCAGTACTTC,CASSPRAGGVHEQYF,TRBV9,many,TRBD1,TRBJ2-7
TGTGCCAGCAGCTTAGCGGCCCAGACCTCTGGGGCCAACGTCCTGACTTTC,CASSLAAQTSGANVLTF,TRBV7-2,-,-,TRBJ2-6
TGCAGTGCTAGGATCGGTGTGAACACTGAAGCTTTCTTT,CSARIGVNTEAFF,TRBV20-1,few,-,TRBJ1-1
TGTGCCAGCAGCTTAGGGGGGGACAGACGGGACGAGCAGTTCTTC,CASSLGGDRRDEQFF,TRBV7-3,few,-,TRBJ2-1
TGTGCCATTACCCGTGACGAGAACAATGAGCAGTTCTTC,CAITRDENNEQFF,TRBV10-3,-,-,TRBJ2-1
TGCAGTGCTAGTTCCGGGGATCTCCCAAGGGCAGATACGCAGTATTTT,CSASSGDLPRADTQYF,TRBV20-1,few,-,TRBJ2-3
TGTGCCAGCAGGCCGGGGGGGGGGAATGAGCAGTTCTTC,CASRPGGGNEQFF,TRBV7-2,few,TRBD2,TRBJ2-1
TGTGCCAGCAGCTTCGACAGGGGGAATGAAAAACTGTTTTTT,CASSFDRGNEKLFF,TRBV7-2,-,TRBD1,TRBJ1-4
TGTGCCAGCAACCCCCCGGCCGGGCGGGCATATGGCTACACCTTC,CASNPPAGRAYGYTF,TRBV28,-,-,TRBJ1-2
TGTGCCAGCAGAAGGGACGGGAACACTGAAGCTTTCTTT,CASRRDGNTEAFF,TRBV6-2/TRBV6-3,-,-,TRBJ1-1
TGTGCCAGCAGACTAAGACTAGCGGGAGAAGAGACCCAGTACTTC,CASRLRLAGEETQYF,TRBV5-4,-,TRBD2,TRBJ2-5
TGTGCCAGCAGCTTACTACGGGAGCAAGAGACCCAGTACTTC,CASSLLREQETQYF,TRBV7-2,-,-,TRBJ2-5
TGTGCCACCAGTGATTTTCTGGCATCCTCCTACAATGAGCAGTTCTTC,CATSDFLASSYNEQFF,TRBV24-1,-,-,TRBJ2-1
TGCGCCAGCAGCCAAGCCCCAGGGAATTCACCCCTCCACTTT,CASSQAPGNSPLHF,TRBV4-1,-,-,TRBJ1-6
TGCAGTGCCGTGGGACAGGGACTTCATGTGACTGAAGCTTTCTTT,CSAVGQGLHVTEAFF,TRBV20-1,-,TRBD1,TRBJ1-1
TGCAGCCTACGCCAGCCAGCGGTCAATGAGCAGTTCTTC,CSLRQPAVNEQFF,TRBV20-1,-,-,TRBJ2-1
TGTGCCAGCTCGCCCGGGACAGAAAATTCACCCCTCCACTTT,CASSPGTENSPLHF,TRBV18,many,TRBD1,TRBJ1-6
TGTGCCAGCAGCATCACCCGGACTAGCGGGACGGGTGAGCAGTTCTTC,CASSITRTSGTGEQFF,TRBV7-2,few,TRBD2,TRBJ2-1
TGTGCCAGCAGCTTTGGCAGCATGAACACTGAAGCTTTCTTT,CASSFGSMNTEAFF,TRBV7-9,few,-,TRBJ1-1
TGTGCCACCAGCAGAGGAGACACCCAGAATCAGCCCCAGCATTTT,CATSRGDTQNQPQHF,TRBV15,few,-,TRBJ1-5
TGTGCCAGCAAATCCGTTTCGGGAAGGTACGAGCAGTACTTC,CASKSVSGRYEQYF,TRBV27,-,-,TRBJ2-7
TGTGCCAGCAGCTTTATGCCCCGGACTAGCGGGAGTTCCGGAGATACGCAGTATTTT,CASSFMPRTSGSSGDTQYF,TRBV7-6,-,TRBD2,TRBJ2-3
TGTGCCAGCTCACCACCCGGGGGGCCGGCTTTCTTT,CASSPPGGPAFF,TRBV18,many,-,TRBJ1-1
TGCGCCAGCAGCGGTTATGCGGGAGGAAGGTACGAGCAGTACTTC,CASSGYAGGRYEQYF,TRBV4-1,many,TRBD2,TRBJ2-7
TGTGCCATCAGTGAGGGAACGGTAAACTCCTACAATGAGCAGTTCTTC,CAISEGTVNSYNEQFF,TRBV10-3,-,-,TRBJ2-1
TGTGCCAGCAGTTTATCCTCAGCCTTACCCTACAATGAGCAGTTCTTC,CASSLSSALPYNEQFF,TRBV28,many,-,TRBJ2-1
TGTGCCAGCAGCCAGGACCTACTACAGGGGCCATACGAGCAGTACTTC,CASSQDLLQGPYEQYF,TRBV6-2/TRBV6-3,-,TRBD1,TRBJ2-7
TGTGCCAGCAGTTACCTGGGGCTAGCGGGAGAGAAACGGCAGTTCTTC,CASSYLGLAGEKRQFF,TRBV6-5,-,TRBD2,TRBJ2-1
TGTGCCAGCAGCTTGACAGGGGATCAGCCCCAGCATTTT,CASSLTGDQPQHF,TRBV7-8,-,TRBD1,TRBJ1-5
TGTGCCACCAGTGGGATGGGGTTGGGGTTCTCCTACAATGAGCAGTTCTTC,CATSGMGLGFSYNEQFF,TRBV24-1,-,-,TRBJ2-1
TGTGCCAGCTCGGGACAGGCGGGCTACGAGCAGTACTTC,CASSGQAGYEQYF,TRBV18,few,TRBD1,TRBJ2-7
TGTGCCAGCAGCCAGGGGTCGGATACGCAGTATTTT,CASSQGSDTQYF,TRBV6-2/TRBV6-3,few,-,TRBJ2-3
TGTGCCAGCAGCCAAGATCATGATCAGCCCCAGCATTTT,CASSQDHDQPQHF,TRBV4-2,few,-,TRBJ1-5
TGTGCCAGCAGTTTATCGACAGTTCATAACACTGAAGCTTTCTTT,CASSLSTVHNTEAFF,TRBV27,-,-,TRBJ1-1
TGTGCCAGCAGTCTTACGGCAACTGGCTACGAGCAGTACTTC,CASSLTATGYEQYF,TRBV6-2/TRBV6-3,-,-,TRBJ2-7
TGTGCCAGCAGCCGAGGACAGGGCCGAGAAGAGACCCAGTACTTC,CASSRGQGREETQYF,TRBV7-2,-,TRBD1,TRBJ2-5
TGTGCCAGCAGCATGGGACTAGCCAGGCAGGAGACCCAGTACTTC,CASSMGLARQETQYF,TRBV11-2,-,TRBD2,TRBJ2-5
TGTGCTAGCAGCTCCCTAGGACAGGGGTTAAATGAGCAGTTCTTC,CASSSLGQGLNEQFF,TRBV7-7,many,TRBD1,TRBJ2-1
TGTGCCAGCAGTGCCGTTACTAGCGGGAGGGCCCAGTATTTT,CASSAVTSGRAQYF,TRBV27,-,TRBD2,TRBJ2-3
TGTGCCACCAGCGGACGTACTAGTGAAGCTTTCTTT,CATSGRTSEAFF,TRBV24-1,many,-,TRBJ1-1
TGCGCCAGCAGCGGCGGGACAGGGAGACCCAATGAGCAGTTCTTC,CASSGGTGRPNEQFF,TRBV5-1,-,TRBD1,TRBJ2-1